This record covers a single T cell receptor beta chain. The data derive from a study of blood T cell repertoires in COVID-19. Repertoires were generated with immunoSEQ multiplex PCR, while TCRdb's copy carries only in-frame clones and drops some. The sample lists about 240,000 clones; roughly 89% were seen once. The sequence derives from a woman in her twenties or thirties with acute COVID-19. Sequencing input: PBMCs or T cells enriched from blood (not recorded which).

This CDR3 reads CASSRRTGLAGSYEQYF. The CDR3 DNA reads as TGTGCCAGCAGCCGAAGGACGGGACTAGCGGGCTCCTACGAGCAGTACTTC. The chain is built from TRBV5-6 and TRBJ2-7; 12 positions agree with TRBD2. CDR1 is SGHDT and CDR2 is YYEEEE in the germline V gene. J gave up 0 bases and V 4 bases, and 8 bases lay outside the gene matches. The CDR3 extends over 17 amino acids.